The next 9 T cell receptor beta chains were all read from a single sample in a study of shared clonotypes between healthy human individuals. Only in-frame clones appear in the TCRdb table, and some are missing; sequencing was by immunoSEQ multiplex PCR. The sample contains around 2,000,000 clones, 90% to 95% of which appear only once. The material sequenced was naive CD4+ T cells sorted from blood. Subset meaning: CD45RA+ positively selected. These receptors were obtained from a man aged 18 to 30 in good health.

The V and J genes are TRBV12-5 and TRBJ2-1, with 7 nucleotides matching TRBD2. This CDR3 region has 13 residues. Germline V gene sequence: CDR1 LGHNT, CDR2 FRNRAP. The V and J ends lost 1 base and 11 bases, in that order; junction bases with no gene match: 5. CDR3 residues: CASGLGLAGKQFF. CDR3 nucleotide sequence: TGTGCTAGTGGTTTGGGACTAGCCGGAAAGCAGTTCTTC.

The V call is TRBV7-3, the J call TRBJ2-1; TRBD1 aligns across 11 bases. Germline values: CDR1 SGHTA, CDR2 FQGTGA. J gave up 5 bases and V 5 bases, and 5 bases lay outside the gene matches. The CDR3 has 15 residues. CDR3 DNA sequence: TGTGCCAGCAGCCCCCGGGACAGGGGGAACAATGAGCAGTTCTTC. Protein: CASSPRDRGNNEQFF.

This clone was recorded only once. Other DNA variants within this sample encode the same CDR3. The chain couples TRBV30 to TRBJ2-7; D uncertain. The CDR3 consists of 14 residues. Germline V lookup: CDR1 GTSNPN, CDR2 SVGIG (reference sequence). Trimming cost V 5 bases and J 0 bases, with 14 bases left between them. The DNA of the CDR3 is TGTGCCTGGGCGCAAGGTGGCAGCTCCTACGAGCAGTACTTC. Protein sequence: CAWAQGGSSYEQYF.

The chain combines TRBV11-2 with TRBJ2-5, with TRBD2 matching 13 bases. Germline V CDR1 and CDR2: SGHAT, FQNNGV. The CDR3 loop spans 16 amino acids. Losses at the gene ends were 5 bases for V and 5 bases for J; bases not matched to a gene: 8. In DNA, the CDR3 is TGTGCCAGCAGCATCACCCGGACTAGCGGGGGTGAGACCCAGTACTTC. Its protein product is CASSITRTSGGETQYF. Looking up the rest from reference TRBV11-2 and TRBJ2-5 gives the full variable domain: EAGVAQSPRYKIIEKRQSVAFWCNPISGHATLYWYQQILGQGPKLLIQFQNNGVVDDSQLPKDRFSAERLKGVDSTLKIQPAKLEDSAVYLCASSITRTSGGETQYFGPGTRLLVL.

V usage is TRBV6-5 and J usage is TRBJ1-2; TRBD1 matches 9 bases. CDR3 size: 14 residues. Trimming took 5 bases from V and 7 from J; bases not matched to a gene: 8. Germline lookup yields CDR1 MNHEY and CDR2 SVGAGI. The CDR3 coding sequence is TGTGCCAGCAGTCGAGGGACAGGGATAGTTGGCTACACCTTC. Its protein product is CASSRGTGIVGYTF.

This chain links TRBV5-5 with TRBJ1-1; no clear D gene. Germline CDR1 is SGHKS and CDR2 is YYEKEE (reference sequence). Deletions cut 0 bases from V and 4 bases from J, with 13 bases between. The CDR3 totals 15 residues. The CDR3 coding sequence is TGTGCCAGCAGCTTGGGAGATTGGATTACCACTGAAGCTTTCTTT. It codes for CASSLGDWITTEAFF.

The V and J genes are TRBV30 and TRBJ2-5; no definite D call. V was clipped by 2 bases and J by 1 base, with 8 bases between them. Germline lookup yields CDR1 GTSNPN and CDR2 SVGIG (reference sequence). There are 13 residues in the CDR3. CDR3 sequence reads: CAWSLQVQETQYF. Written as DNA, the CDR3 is TGTGCCTGGAGTCTCCAGGTCCAAGAGACCCAGTACTTC. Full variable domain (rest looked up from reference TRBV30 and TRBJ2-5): SQTIHQWPATLVQPVGSPLSLECTVEGTSNPNLYWYRQAAGRGLQLLFYSVGIGQISSEVPQNLSASRPQDRQFILSSKKLLLSDSGFYLCAWSLQVQETQYFGPGTRLLVL.

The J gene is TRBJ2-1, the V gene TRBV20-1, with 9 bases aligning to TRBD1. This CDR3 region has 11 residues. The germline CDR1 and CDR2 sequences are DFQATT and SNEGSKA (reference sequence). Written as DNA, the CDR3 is TGCGGTGGACAGGGGAACAATGAGCAGTTCTTC. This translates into CGGQGNNEQFF.

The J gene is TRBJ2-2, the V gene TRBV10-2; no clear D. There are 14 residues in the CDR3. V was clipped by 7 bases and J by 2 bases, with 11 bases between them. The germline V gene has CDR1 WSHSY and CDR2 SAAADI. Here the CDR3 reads CASTKSTNTGELFF. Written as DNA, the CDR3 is TGCGCCAGCACCAAAAGTACTAACACCGGGGAGCTGTTTTTT.